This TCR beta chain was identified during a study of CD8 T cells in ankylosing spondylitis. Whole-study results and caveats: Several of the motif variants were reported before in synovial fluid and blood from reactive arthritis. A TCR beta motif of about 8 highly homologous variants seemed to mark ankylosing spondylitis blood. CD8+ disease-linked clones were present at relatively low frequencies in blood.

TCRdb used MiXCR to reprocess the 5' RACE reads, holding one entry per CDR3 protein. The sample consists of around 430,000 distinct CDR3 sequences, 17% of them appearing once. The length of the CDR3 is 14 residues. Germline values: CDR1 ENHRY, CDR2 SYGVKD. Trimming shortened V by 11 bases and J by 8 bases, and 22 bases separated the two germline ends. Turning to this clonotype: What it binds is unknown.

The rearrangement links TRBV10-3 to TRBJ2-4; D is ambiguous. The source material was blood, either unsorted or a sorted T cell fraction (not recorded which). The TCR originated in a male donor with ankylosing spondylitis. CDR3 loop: CASTASPTWDIQYF. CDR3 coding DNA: TGTGCCTCCACCGCCTCTCCGACGTGGGACATTCAGTACTTC.